A single sample gave rise to the 26 T cell receptor beta chains below, sequenced in a study of Ad26.COV2.S vaccination and SARS-CoV-2 variants. Treatment of the sample: roughly 20 received Ad26.COV2.S at low or high dose, single or two shots; about five received placebo; per-sample allocation not given. Material that was analyzed had been drawn on day 63 after the first vaccine or placebo injection. TCRdb's copy holds only in-frame clones and misses some; the assay was immunoSEQ multiplex PCR. The sample has fewer than 600,000 clones; 80% to 90% are singletons. Sequences were derived from peripheral blood, sampled in a trial of Ad26.COV2.S vaccine versus placebo. The receptors were gathered from a person between 18 and 65 years old who received the Ad26.COV2.S COVID-19 vaccine or a placebo.

The rearrangement links TRBV2 to TRBJ2-1; D is possibly TRBD2 (6 bases). V was clipped by 3 bases and J by 0 bases, with 12 bases between them. This CDR3 has 16 amino acids. Germline CDR1 SNHLY, CDR2 FYNNEI. CDR3 region: CASSDRGSSSYNEQFF. The CDR3 DNA sequence: TGTGCCAGCAGTGACCGGGGGTCCAGCTCCTACAATGAGCAGTTCTTC.

This rearrangement joins TRBV7-3 to TRBJ2-1, with unresolved D. From germline, CDR1 is SGHTA and CDR2 FQGTGA. The length of the CDR3 is 12 residues. Trimming shortened V by 5 bases and J by 6 bases, and 8 bases separated the two germline ends. CDR3 loop: CASSQASNEQFF. CDR3 coding DNA: TGTGCCAGCAGCCAAGCGAGCAATGAGCAGTTCTTC.

The rearrangement links TRBV27 to TRBJ1-1; maybe TRBD1 (6 bases). The CDR3 runs 15 residues. Germline loops: CDR1 MNHEY, CDR2 SMNVEV (reference sequence). Trimming shortened V by 6 bases and J by 1 base, and 15 bases separated the two germline ends. The CDR3, as DNA: TGTGCCAGCAGGGGAACAGGGAAATGGAACACTGAAGCTTTCTTT. Protein sequence: CASRGTGKWNTEAFF.

The chain uses TRBV7-9 and TRBJ2-3; tentatively, D is TRBD2 (5 bases). Germline lookup yields CDR1 SEHNR and CDR2 FQNEAQ (reference sequence). The CDR3 spans 15 residues. The V end lost 2 bases, the J end lost 3 bases, and 12 bases lay between the germline ends. The DNA of the CDR3 is TGTGCCAGCAGCTTATCCGGGGATCGAACAGATACGCAGTATTTT. As protein: CASSLSGDRTDTQYF.

J is TRBJ2-2 and V is TRBV19; 9 nucleotides match TRBD1. CDR3 length: 14 amino acids. CDR1 and CDR2 from the germline V gene are LNHDA and SQIVND (reference sequence). The junction had 6 bases not matched to a gene; V was cut back by 7 bases and J by 6 bases. DNA for the CDR3: TGTGCCAGTACCACTACAGGGGGCTCCGGGGAGCTGTTTTTT. It encodes CASTTTGGSGELFF.

In this sample, this clone turned up many times. The rearrangement links TRBV27 to TRBJ2-2; D not resolved. Germline V lookup: CDR1 MNHEY, CDR2 SMNVEV (reference sequence). V shed 5 bases and J shed 4 bases, with 20 bases lying between them. The CDR3 is 17 amino acids. CDR3 amino acids: CASSPRASSMGTGELFF. CDR3 DNA: TGTGCCAGCAGTCCAAGGGCCTCATCGATGGGCACCGGGGAGCTGTTTTTT.

In this sample, this clone turned up once. This chain joins TRBV5-5 and TRBJ1-2, with D perhaps TRBD1 (5 bases). Germline CDR1 SGHKS, CDR2 YYEKEE (reference sequence). V lost 4 bases to trimming and J lost 0 bases, with 13 bases between them. The CDR3 is 15 residues long. CDR3 region: CASSRARGTNYGYTF. CDR3 in DNA: TGTGCCAGCAGCCGCGCACGGGGGACTAACTATGGCTACACCTTC.

V usage is TRBV5-1 and J usage is TRBJ2-5; possibly TRBD1 or TRBD2 for D (5 bases each). This CDR3 spans 14 amino acids. The V gene lost 7 bases and the J gene lost 4 bases, with 17 bases spanning the gap. Germline CDR1 SGHRS, CDR2 YFSETQ. The CDR3 bases are TGCGCCAGCGGTTTGGGGGAAGGGGCAGAGACCCAGTACTTC. It is translated as CASGLGEGAETQYF. The variable domain in full, with the rest retrieved from reference TRBV5-1 and TRBJ2-5, is KAGVTQTPRYLIKTRGQQVTLSCSPISGHRSVSWYQQTPGQGLQFLFEYFSETQRNKGNFPGRFSGRQFSNSRSEMNVSTLELGDSALYLCASGLGEGAETQYFGPGTRLLVL.

V usage is TRBV9 and J usage is TRBJ1-2, with TRBD1 matching over 9 bases. Germline trimming cut 0 bases from V and 5 bases from J; bases unmatched to any gene: 11. The CDR3 covers 17 residues. Germline V gene data show CDR1 as SGDLS and CDR2 as YYNGEE. The CDR3 bases are TGTGCCAGCAGCGTAGACGGAGTGACAGGGGGAGCTTATGGCTACACCTTC. This codes for CASSVDGVTGGAYGYTF.

CDR3 DNA: TGCAGCGTGGACAGGGGCCAAGAGACCCAGTACTTC. Its translation is CSVDRGQETQYF. This chain links TRBV29-1 with TRBJ2-5; 9 bases are a match to TRBD1. V lost 6 bases, J lost 1 base, and 0 bases stayed unmatched. This CDR3 is built from 12 residues. The germline V gene has CDR1 SQVTM and CDR2 ANQGSEA.

This chain links TRBV3-1 (or the pseudogene TRBV3-2) with TRBJ1-1; 9 positions match TRBD1. J gave up 3 bases and V 3 bases, and 2 bases lay outside the gene matches. Looked up from germline, CDR1 is LGHDT and CDR2 is YNNKEL (reference sequence). The CDR3 spans 14 residues. The CDR3 DNA is TGTGCCAGCAGCCATAGGACAGGGGACACTGAAGCTTTCTTT. The encoded protein is CASSHRTGDTEAFF.

V gene TRBV3-1 (or the pseudogene TRBV3-2) combines with J gene TRBJ2-2, with 8 nucleotides matching TRBD2. The CDR3 is 17 amino acids. CDR1 is LGHDT, CDR2 YNNKEL, per germline (reference sequence). J was trimmed by 5 bases and V by 1 base; bases with no gene match: 9. CDR3 DNA: TGTGCCAGCAGCCAAGGGCAGGCTAGCGGGTTAACCGGGGAGCTGTTTTTT. Amino acid sequence: CASSQGQASGLTGELFF.

The gene calls are TRBV14 and TRBJ1-2, with D uncertain. V was pared by 0 bases and J by 2 bases, with 10 bases between. This CDR3 has 15 amino acids. From germline, CDR1 is SGHDN and CDR2 FVKESK. The DNA of the CDR3 is TGTGCCAGCAGCCAAGAGCTGGGCTCCAACTATGGCTACACCTTC. Its translation: CASSQELGSNYGYTF.

The rearrangement links TRBV5-6 to TRBJ2-7; a possible D gene is TRBD1 (6 bases). The CDR3 sequence is 16 residues long. The germline V gene has CDR1 SGHDT and CDR2 YYEEEE. The germline V and J ends were trimmed by 0 bases and 5 bases, with 18 bases remaining between them. CDR3: CASSLETRTASDEQYF. CDR3 nucleotides: TGTGCCAGCAGCTTGGAGACAAGGACAGCTTCGGACGAGCAGTACTTC.

Points on this clone: Its ends do not fully match the called genes, so a read error is possible. This chain connects TRBV5-1 to TRBJ1-2; tentative D call: TRBD1 (6 bases). The CDR3 totals 13 residues. Germline V gives CDR1 SGHRS, CDR2 YFSETQ. CDR3 coding DNA: TGCGCCAGCAGGTTGGGGGGCGACTATGGCTACACCTTC. As protein: CASRLGGDYGYTF.

The chain combines TRBV5-6 with TRBJ1-4; D is unclear. This CDR3 is built from 16 residues. The V end lost 0 bases, the J end lost 8 bases, and 17 bases lay between the germline ends. CDR1 SGHDT and CDR2 YYEEEE come from the germline V gene. The CDR3 is CASSLVGSTDGEKLFF. The CDR3 bases are TGTGCCAGCAGCTTGGTAGGGAGTACCGACGGCGAAAAACTGTTTTTT.

V and J are TRBV19 and TRBJ2-6; D is unresolved. In germline, CDR1 is LNHDA, CDR2 SQIVND (reference sequence). Trimming removed 6 bases at V and 1 base at J, with 13 bases between. The CDR3 has 16 residues. The CDR3 coding sequence is TGTGCCAGTAGGCTGGGTATAGGTTCTGGGGCCAACGTCCTGACTTTC. Protein sequence: CASRLGIGSGANVLTF.

A remark on this clone: In the same sample, other DNA sequences code for this CDR3. V and J are TRBV5-1 and TRBJ1-1; D gene uncertain. Germline assignment: CDR1 SGHRS and CDR2 YFSETQ. The V gene lost 0 bases and the J gene lost 2 bases, with 5 bases spanning the gap. This CDR3 is 13 amino acids long. The CDR3 bases are TGCGCCAGCAGCTTGGTAGTCAACACTGAAGCTTTCTTT. This encodes CASSLVVNTEAFF.

This chain joins TRBV28 and TRBJ2-6; D unresolved. The V end lost 6 bases, the J end lost 0 bases, and 12 bases lay between the germline ends. This CDR3 is 16 amino acids long. Germline values: CDR1 MDHEN, CDR2 SYDVKM. CDR3 nucleotide sequence: TGTGCCAGCAGGGGTGGTTTACACTCTGGGGCCAACGTCCTGACTTTC. This translates into CASRGGLHSGANVLTF.

The rearrangement uses TRBV18 and TRBJ1-5, with D possibly TRBD1 on 6 matching bases. V lost 8 bases and J 1 base, leaving 12 bases between the germline ends. CDR3 length: 14 amino acids. Germline CDR1 and CDR2: KGHSH and LQKENI. The DNA of the CDR3 is TGTGCCAGCGCAGGGGTTTCCAGCAATCAGCCCCAGCATTTT. Its translation: CASAGVSSNQPQHF.

This clone was detected only once. In the same sample, other DNA sequences code for this CDR3. This chain joins TRBV7-3 and TRBJ1-1; TRBD1 matches at 7 bases. J was trimmed by 2 bases and V by 5 bases; bases with no gene match: 2. Germline CDR1 SGHTA, CDR2 FQGTGA. The CDR3 is 13 residues long. DNA for the CDR3: TGTGCCAGCAGCCGGGACAGAAACACTGAAGCTTTCTTT. Translation: CASSRDRNTEAFF.

The gene calls are TRBV9 and TRBJ1-2, with D possibly matching TRBD1 (6 bases). Germline CDR1 reads SGDLS; CDR2 reads YYNGEE. This CDR3 has 13 amino acids. Trimming took 7 bases from V and 5 from J, leaving 15 bases between them. The CDR3 sequence is CASGNREEYGYTF. DNA for the CDR3: TGTGCCAGCGGCAACAGGGAAGAATATGGCTACACCTTC.

V is TRBV9 and J is TRBJ1-2; 8 bases match TRBD1. The CDR3 extends over 16 amino acids. After removal of 0 bases from V and 6 bases from J, the junction contained 10 bases not matched to a gene. The germline V gene encodes CDR1 SGDLS and CDR2 YYNGEE. CDR3 in amino acids: CASSVGPFAGGDGYTF. Written as DNA, the CDR3 is TGTGCCAGCAGCGTAGGCCCCTTCGCAGGGGGCGATGGCTACACCTTC.

The chain uses TRBV10-3 and TRBJ1-2, with a tentative D call TRBD1 (6 bases). Deletions cut 10 bases from V and 2 bases from J, with 14 bases between. The length of the CDR3 is 13 residues. Germline CDR1 is ENHRY and CDR2 is SYGVKD. For the CDR3, the DNA is TGTGCCAGTCACAGGGCTCGAAACTATGGCTACACCTTC. It codes for CASHRARNYGYTF.

V usage is TRBV7-9 and J usage is TRBJ1-4; D gene ambiguous. This CDR3 is built from 17 residues. Trimming cost V 5 bases and J 8 bases, with 24 bases left between them. From germline, CDR1 is SEHNR and CDR2 FQNEAQ (reference sequence). CDR3 residues: CASSHISGQAAREKLFF. The DNA of the CDR3 is TGTGCCAGCAGCCATATATCGGGCCAGGCGGCAAGGGAAAAACTGTTTTTT.

This chain links TRBV20-1 with TRBJ1-4; D is perhaps TRBD1 (5 bases). V was shortened by 3 bases and J by 7 bases, with 12 bases between the two germline ends. From germline, CDR1 is DFQATT and CDR2 SNEGSKA (reference sequence). The CDR3 runs 13 residues. This CDR3 is CSASTHRSEKLFF. The CDR3 nucleotides are TGCAGTGCTAGTACCCACAGGAGTGAAAAACTGTTTTTT.